This TCR beta chain was observed in a study of identifying expanded T cells in peripheral blood. The study, taken as a whole, reports: Roughly 2-week clone count variance significantly increased as total template count grew. Technical replicates showed about 1.2 changed clones; roughly two weeks 15 to 20; four weeks 19.

This CDR3 has 13 residues. V dropped 6 bases and J dropped 2 bases, with 12 bases sitting between them. Germline assignment: CDR1 SQVTM and CDR2 ANQGSEA. Collection occurred without any documented infections or immune events in donors. Here immunoSEQ multiplex PCR was the method, and the copy in TCRdb shows in-frame clones only, minus some. The table includes 100,000 or so clones, roughly nine tenths detected once. Comment on this clone: Its antigen is still unknown.

The receptor was isolated from a person aged 18 to 70 in good health. Sequences were obtained from blood. The rearrangement uses TRBV29-1 and TRBJ2-3, with D possibly being TRBD2 (5 bases). CDR3 nucleotides: TGCAGCGTGGATTCGGACTTCACAGATACGCAGTATTTT. Translation: CSVDSDFTDTQYF.